This T cell receptor beta chain originates from a study of blood T cell repertoires in COVID-19. The overall study: The samples span acute and convalescent COVID-19 from the United States, Italy and Spain. T cells, B-cell-depleted T cells, or PBMCs provided the cDNA or gDNA that served as material.

The table lists this clone with a count of one. Within the sample, other DNA sequences also encode this same CDR3. Losses at the gene ends were 5 bases for V and 6 bases for J; bases not matched to a gene: 3. Looked up from germline, CDR1 is SGHTA and CDR2 is FQGNSA. The CDR3 is 14 residues long. Original handling: Scientists estimated how many nucleated cells there were by amplifying reference gene primers. Data came from immunoSEQ multiplex PCR; TCRdb stores just in-frame clones and leaves some out. V and J calls plus clone size are reproduced from that table; the DNA served to infer D and trimming. Of 100,000 to 150,000 clones in the sample, roughly 83% were seen once.

Sequencing used peripheral blood. This rearrangement joins TRBV7-2 to TRBJ2-1; 11 nucleotides agree with TRBD2. The TCR comes from a woman older than 75 with acute or convalescent COVID-19. CDR3 coding DNA: TGTGCCAGCAGCCCCGGACTAGCGGGCAATGAGCAGTTCTTC. Translated: CASSPGLAGNEQFF.